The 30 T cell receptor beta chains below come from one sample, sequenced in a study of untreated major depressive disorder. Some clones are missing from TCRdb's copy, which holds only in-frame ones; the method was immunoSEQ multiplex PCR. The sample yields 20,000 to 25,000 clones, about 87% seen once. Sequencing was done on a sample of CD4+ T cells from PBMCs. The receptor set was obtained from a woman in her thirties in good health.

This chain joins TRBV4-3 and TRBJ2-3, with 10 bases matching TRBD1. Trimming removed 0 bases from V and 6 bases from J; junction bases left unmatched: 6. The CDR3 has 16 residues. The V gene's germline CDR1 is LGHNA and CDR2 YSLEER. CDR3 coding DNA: TGCGCCAGCAGCCAAGATAGGACAGGGGGAGGGGATACGCAGTATTTT. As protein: CASSQDRTGGGDTQYF.

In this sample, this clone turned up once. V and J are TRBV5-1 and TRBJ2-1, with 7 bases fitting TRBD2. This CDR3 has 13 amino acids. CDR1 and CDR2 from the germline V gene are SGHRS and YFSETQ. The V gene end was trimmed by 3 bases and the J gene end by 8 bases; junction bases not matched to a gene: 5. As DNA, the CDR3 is TGCGCCAGCAGCTCCGAGCGGGGCCATGAGCAGTTCTTC. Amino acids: CASSSERGHEQFF. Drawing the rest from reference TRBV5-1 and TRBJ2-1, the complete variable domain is KAGVTQTPRYLIKTRGQQVTLSCSPISGHRSVSWYQQTPGQGLQFLFEYFSETQRNKGNFPGRFSGRQFSNSRSEMNVSTLELGDSALYLCASSSERGHEQFFGPGTRLTVL.

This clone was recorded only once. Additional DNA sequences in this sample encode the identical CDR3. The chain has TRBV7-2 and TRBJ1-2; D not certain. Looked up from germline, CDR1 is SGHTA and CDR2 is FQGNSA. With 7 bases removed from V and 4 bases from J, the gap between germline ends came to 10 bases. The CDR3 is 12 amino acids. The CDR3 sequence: CASTRTGYGYTF. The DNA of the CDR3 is TGTGCCAGCACTAGGACGGGCTATGGCTACACCTTC. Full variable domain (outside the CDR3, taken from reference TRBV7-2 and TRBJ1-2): GAGVSQSPSNKVTEKGKDVELRCDPISGHTALYWYRQSLGQGLEFLIYFQGNSAPDKSGLPSDRFSAERTGGSVSTLTIQRTQQEDSAVYLCASTRTGYGYTFGSGTRLTVV.

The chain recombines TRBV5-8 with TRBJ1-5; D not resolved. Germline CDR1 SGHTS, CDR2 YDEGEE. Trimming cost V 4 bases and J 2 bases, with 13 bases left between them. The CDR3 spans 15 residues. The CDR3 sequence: CASSAGLMGNQPQHF. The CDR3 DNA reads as TGTGCCAGCAGCGCCGGACTTATGGGCAATCAGCCCCAGCATTTT.

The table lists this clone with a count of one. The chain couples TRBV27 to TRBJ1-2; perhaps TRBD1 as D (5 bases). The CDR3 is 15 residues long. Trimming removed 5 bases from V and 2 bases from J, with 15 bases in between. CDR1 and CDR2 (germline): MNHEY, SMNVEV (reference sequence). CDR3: CASSPFSTVNYGYTF. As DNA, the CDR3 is TGTGCCAGCAGTCCGTTCTCGACAGTAAACTATGGCTACACCTTC.

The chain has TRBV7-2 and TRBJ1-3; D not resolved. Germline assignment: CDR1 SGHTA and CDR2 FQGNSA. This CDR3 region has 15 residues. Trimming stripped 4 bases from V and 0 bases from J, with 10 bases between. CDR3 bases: TGTGCCAGCAGCTCCCCCGAGTACTCTGGAAACACCATATATTTT. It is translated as CASSSPEYSGNTIYF.

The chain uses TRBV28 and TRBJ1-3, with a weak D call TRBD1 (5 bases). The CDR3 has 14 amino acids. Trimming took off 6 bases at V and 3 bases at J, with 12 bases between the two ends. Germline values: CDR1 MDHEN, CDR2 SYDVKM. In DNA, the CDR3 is TGTGCCAGCAGGATTCAGGGTGGTGGAAACACCATATATTTT. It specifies CASRIQGGGNTIYF.

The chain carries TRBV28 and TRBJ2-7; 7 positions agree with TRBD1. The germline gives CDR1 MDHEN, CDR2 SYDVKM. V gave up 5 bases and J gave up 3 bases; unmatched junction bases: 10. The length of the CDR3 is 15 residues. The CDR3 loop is CASSPRGTAVYEQYF. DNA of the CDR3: TGTGCCAGCAGTCCTAGGGGGACAGCCGTCTACGAGCAGTACTTC.

CDR3 nucleotides: TGTGCCAGCAGCTTCGGAGAACGAGATGGCTACACCTTC. The encoded protein is CASSFGERDGYTF. This rearrangement joins TRBV7-6 to TRBJ1-2; no firm D call. This CDR3 region has 13 residues. Germline-derived CDR1 and CDR2 are SGHVS and FNYEAQ. Between the trimmed V and J ends, which lost 3 bases and 6 bases, there was a span of 11 bases.

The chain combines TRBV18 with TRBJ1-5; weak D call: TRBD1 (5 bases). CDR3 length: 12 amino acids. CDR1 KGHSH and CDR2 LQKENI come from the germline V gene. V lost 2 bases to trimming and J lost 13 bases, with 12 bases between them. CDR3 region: CASSPGMGRQHF. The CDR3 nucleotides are TGTGCCAGCTCACCAGGAATGGGGCGGCAGCATTTT.

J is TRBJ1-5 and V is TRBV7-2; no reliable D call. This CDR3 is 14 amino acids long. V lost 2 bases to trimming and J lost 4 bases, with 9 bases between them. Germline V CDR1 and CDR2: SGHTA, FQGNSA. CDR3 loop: CASSLLGANQPQHF. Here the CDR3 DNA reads TGTGCCAGCAGCTTATTGGGAGCGAATCAGCCCCAGCATTTT.

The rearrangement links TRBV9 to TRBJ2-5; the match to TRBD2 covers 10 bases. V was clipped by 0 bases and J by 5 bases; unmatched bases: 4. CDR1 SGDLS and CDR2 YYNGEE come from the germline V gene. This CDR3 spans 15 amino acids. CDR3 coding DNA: TGTGCCAGCAGCGTAGTAGCGGGGGGCGGGGAGACCCAGTACTTC. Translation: CASSVVAGGGETQYF.

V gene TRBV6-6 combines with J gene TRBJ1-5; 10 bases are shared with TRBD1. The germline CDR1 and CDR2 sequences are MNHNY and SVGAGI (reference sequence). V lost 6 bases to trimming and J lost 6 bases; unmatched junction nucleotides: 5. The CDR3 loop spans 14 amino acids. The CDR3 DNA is TGTGCCAGCAGCGCCGACAGGGGGCCTCAGCCCCAGCATTTT. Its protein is CASSADRGPQPQHF.

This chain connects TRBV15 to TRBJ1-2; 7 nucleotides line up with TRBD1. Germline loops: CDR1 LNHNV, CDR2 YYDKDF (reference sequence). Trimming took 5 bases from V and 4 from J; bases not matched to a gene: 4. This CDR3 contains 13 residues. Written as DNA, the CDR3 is TGTGCCACCAGCCCGACAGGGACCTATGGCTACACCTTC. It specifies CATSPTGTYGYTF. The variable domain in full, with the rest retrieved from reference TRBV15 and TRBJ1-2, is DAMVIQNPRYQVTQFGKPVTLSCSQTLNHNVMYWYQQKSSQAPKLLFHYYDKDFNNEADTPDNFQSRRPNTSFCFLDIRSPGLGDTAMYLCATSPTGTYGYTFGSGTRLTVV.

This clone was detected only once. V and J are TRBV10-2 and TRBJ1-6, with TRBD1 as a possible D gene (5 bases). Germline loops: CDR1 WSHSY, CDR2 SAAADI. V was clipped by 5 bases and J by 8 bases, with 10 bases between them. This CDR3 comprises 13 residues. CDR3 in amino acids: CASSLGPDSPLHF. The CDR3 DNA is TGCGCCAGCAGTTTGGGGCCTGATTCACCCCTCCACTTT.

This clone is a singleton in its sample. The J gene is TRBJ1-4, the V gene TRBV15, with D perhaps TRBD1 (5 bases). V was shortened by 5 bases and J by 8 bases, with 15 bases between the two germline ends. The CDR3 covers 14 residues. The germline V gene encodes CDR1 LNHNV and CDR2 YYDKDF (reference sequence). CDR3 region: CATSGPTKGEKLFF. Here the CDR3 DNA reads TGTGCCACCAGCGGTCCGACAAAGGGGGAAAAACTGTTTTTT.

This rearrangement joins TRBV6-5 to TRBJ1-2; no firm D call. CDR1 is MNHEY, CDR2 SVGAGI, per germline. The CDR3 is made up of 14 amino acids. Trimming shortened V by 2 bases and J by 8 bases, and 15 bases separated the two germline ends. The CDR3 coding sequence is TGTGCCAGCAGTTACAGGCGTGGTCTGGGGGGCTACACCTTC. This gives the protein CASSYRRGLGGYTF.

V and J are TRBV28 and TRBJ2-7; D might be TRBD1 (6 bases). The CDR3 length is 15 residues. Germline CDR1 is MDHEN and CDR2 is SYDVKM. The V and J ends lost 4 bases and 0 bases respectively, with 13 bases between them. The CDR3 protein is CASSSGQLFSYEQYF. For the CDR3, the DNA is TGTGCCAGCAGTTCGGGACAACTCTTCTCCTACGAGCAGTACTTC.

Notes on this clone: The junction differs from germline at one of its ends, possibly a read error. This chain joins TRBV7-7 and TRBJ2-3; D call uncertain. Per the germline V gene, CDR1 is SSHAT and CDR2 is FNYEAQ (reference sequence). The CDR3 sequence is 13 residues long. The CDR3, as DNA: TGTGCTAGCAGCCCCTCGGGCATAGATACGCAGTATTTT. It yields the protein CASSPSGIDTQYF.

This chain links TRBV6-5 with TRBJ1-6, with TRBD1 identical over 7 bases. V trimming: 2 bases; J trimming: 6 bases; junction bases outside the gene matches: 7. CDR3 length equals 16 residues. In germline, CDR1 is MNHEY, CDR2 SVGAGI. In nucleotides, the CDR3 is TGTGCCAGCAGTTACATTACAGGGGAGGTTAATTCACCCCTCCACTTT. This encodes CASSYITGEVNSPLHF.

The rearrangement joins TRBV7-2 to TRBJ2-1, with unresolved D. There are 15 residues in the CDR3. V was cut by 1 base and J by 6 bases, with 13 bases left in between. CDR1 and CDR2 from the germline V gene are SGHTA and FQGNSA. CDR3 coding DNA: TGTGCCAGCAGCTTAGTCGGAACCAACCTCAATGAGCAGTTCTTC. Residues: CASSLVGTNLNEQFF.

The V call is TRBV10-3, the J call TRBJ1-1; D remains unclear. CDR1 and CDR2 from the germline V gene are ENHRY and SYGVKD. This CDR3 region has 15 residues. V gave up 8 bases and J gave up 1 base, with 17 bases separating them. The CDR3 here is CAIRRQPSGNTEAFF. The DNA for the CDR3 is TGTGCCATCCGGAGGCAGCCCTCGGGGAACACTGAAGCTTTCTTT.

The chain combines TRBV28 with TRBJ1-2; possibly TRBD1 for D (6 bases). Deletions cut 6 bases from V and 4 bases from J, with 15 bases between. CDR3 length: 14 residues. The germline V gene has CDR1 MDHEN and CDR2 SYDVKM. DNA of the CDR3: TGTGCCAGCAGCCTGGACAGCGCGATCTATGGCTACACCTTC. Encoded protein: CASSLDSAIYGYTF.

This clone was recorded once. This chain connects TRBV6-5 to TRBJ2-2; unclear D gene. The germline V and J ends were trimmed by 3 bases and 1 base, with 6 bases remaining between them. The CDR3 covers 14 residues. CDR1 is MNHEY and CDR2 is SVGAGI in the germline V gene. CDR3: CASSYAWNTGELFF. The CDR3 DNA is TGTGCCAGCAGTTATGCTTGGAACACCGGGGAGCTGTTTTTT.

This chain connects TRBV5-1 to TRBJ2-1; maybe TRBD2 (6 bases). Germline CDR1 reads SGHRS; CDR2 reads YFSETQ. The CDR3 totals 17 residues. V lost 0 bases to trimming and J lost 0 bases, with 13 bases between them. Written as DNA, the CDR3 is TGCGCCAGCAGCTTGGTATGGGACGGGAGCTCCTACAATGAGCAGTTCTTC. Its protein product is CASSLVWDGSSYNEQFF.

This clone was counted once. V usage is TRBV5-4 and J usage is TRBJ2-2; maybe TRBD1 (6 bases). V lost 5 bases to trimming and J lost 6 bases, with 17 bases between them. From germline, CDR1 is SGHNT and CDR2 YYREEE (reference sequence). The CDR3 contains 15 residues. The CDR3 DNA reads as TGTGCCAGCAGTTCGGCAGGGGCTGGATCCGGGGAGCTGTTTTTT. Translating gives CASSSAGAGSGELFF. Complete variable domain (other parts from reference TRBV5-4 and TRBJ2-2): ETGVTQSPTHLIKTRGQQVTLRCSSQSGHNTVSWYQQALGQGPQFIFQYYREEENGRGNFPPRFSGLQFPNYSSELNVNALELDDSALYLCASSSAGAGSGELFFGEGSRLTVL.

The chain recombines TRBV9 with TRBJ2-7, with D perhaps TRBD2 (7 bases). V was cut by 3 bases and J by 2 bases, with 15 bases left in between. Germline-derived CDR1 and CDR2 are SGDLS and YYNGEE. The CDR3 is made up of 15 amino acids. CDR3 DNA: TGTGCCAGCAGCGCGGGGGGCGGCGAAACCTACGAGCAGTACTTC. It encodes CASSAGGGETYEQYF.

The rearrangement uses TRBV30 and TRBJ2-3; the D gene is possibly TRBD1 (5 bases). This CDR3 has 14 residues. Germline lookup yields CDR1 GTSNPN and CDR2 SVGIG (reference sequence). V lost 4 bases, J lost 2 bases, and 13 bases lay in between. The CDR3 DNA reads TGTGCCTGGAATGGGGCAGGGCCCACAGATACGCAGTATTTT. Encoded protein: CAWNGAGPTDTQYF. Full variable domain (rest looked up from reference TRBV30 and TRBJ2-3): SQTIHQWPATLVQPVGSPLSLECTVEGTSNPNLYWYRQAAGRGLQLLFYSVGIGQISSEVPQNLSASRPQDRQFILSSKKLLLSDSGFYLCAWNGAGPTDTQYFGPGTRLTVL.

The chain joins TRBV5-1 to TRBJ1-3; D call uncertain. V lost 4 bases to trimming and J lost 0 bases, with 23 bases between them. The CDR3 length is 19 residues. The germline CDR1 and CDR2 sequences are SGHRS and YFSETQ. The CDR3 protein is CASSPSFYPGLTSGNTIYF. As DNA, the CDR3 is TGCGCCAGCAGCCCCAGTTTCTACCCAGGACTGACCTCTGGAAACACCATATATTTT.

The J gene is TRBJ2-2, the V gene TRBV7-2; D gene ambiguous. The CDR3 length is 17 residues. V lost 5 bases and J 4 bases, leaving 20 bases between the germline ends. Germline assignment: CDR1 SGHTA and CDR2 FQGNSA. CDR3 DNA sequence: TGTGCCAGCAGCCCAAACTACGGGTCGAACCCCACCGGGGAGCTGTTTTTT. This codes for CASSPNYGSNPTGELFF.